A selection of T cell receptor beta chains follows, all from one sample in a study of shared clonotypes between healthy human individuals. The method was immunoSEQ multiplex PCR; TCRdb's version includes in-frame clones alone and lacks a portion of them. The sample contains roughly 400,000 clones, 95% to 97% of which appear only once. The sample taken for sequencing was memory CD8+ T cells sorted from blood. These TCRs come from a young man in good health. The CDR3 runs from the conserved cysteine through the conserved F or W. The D gene is left open where the match is weak. A clone size is listed for some rows: how often the clone was seen (once, few, many), or a class if it is expanded.

NA	TRBV6-5	TRBJ1-1	13	NA	CASSYSRDTEAFF	TGTGCCAGCAGTTACTCCCGCGACACTGAAGCTTTCTTT
once	TRBV28	TRBJ2-7	16	NA	CASSLSFTGFVYEQYF	TGTGCCAGCAGTTTATCCTTTACAGGGTTTGTATACGAGCAGTACTTC
NA	TRBV2	TRBJ2-3	12	NA	CASSDLDGTQYF	TGTGCCAGCAGTGATCTTGATGGAACGCAGTATTTT
NA	TRBV28	TRBJ2-3	13	NA	CASSLGSTDTQYF	TGTGCCAGCAGTTTAGGCAGTACAGATACGCAGTATTTT
NA	TRBV6-1	TRBJ2-1	17	TRBD2	CASSATSGRGGHNEQFF	TGTGCCAGCAGTGCGACTAGCGGGAGGGGTGGCCACAATGAGCAGTTCTTC
NA	TRBV5-1	TRBJ2-3	17	TRBD1	CASSRDSPPGRTDTQYF	TGCGCCAGCAGTAGGGACAGCCCTCCGGGCCGAACAGATACGCAGTATTTT
NA	TRBV29-1	TRBJ2-3	12	NA	CSVRDGINTQYF	TGCAGCGTCCGGGACGGAATAAATACGCAGTATTTT
NA	TRBV7-6	TRBJ2-5	18	NA	CASSLVDLGRRYGETQYF	TGTGCCAGCAGCTTAGTCGATTTGGGGAGAAGGTACGGAGAGACCCAGTACTTC
NA	TRBV30	TRBJ1-6	15	TRBD1	CAWSIAGQKNSPLHF	TGTGCCTGGAGTATTGCGGGACAGAAAAATTCACCCCTCCACTTT
NA	TRBV7-2	TRBJ1-1	14	TRBD1	CASSWSQGANEAFF	TGTGCCAGCAGCTGGTCACAGGGGGCGAATGAAGCTTTCTTT
NA	TRBV30	TRBJ1-5	15	TRBD1	CAWSVEDRAGQPQHF	TGTGCCTGGAGTGTCGAGGACAGGGCGGGCCAGCCCCAGCATTTT
NA	TRBV6-6	TRBJ2-7	13	NA	CASSYHQPNEQYF	TGTGCCAGCAGTTACCATCAACCGAACGAGCAGTACTTC
NA	TRBV29-1	TRBJ2-7	13	TRBD1	CSVSRTGLAEQYF	TGCAGCGTTTCCCGGACAGGGCTGGCCGAGCAGTACTTC
NA	TRBV21-1	TRBJ2-7	13	NA	CASSKWGIYEQYF	TGTGCCAGCAGCAAATGGGGAATCTACGAGCAGTACTTC
NA	TRBV14	TRBJ2-7	13	TRBD2	CASSLAGGYEQYF	TGTGCCAGCAGTCTAGCGGGAGGCTACGAGCAGTACTTC
NA	TRBV28	TRBJ1-2	12	NA	CASSPGEYGYTF	TGTGCCAGCAGTCCAGGGGAGTATGGCTACACCTTC
NA	TRBV5-1	TRBJ1-3	15	NA	CASSVGSSSGNTIYF	TGCGCCAGCAGCGTAGGCTCCTCCTCTGGAAACACCATATATTTT
NA	TRBV30	TRBJ1-1	15	NA	CAWSWRGAMNTEAFF	TGTGCCTGGAGTTGGAGAGGGGCCATGAACACTGAAGCTTTCTTT
NA	TRBV10-3	TRBJ2-5	13	NA	CAIRRQGGETQYF	TGTGCCATCAGGAGGCAGGGCGGGGAGACCCAGTACTTC
NA	TRBV18	TRBJ2-5	16	NA	CASSPGDRIRGETQYF	TGTGCCAGCTCACCGGGCGACAGGATACGTGGAGAGACCCAGTACTTC
NA	TRBV4-1	TRBJ1-2	14	NA	CASSQVGGFYGYTF	TGCGCCAGCAGCCAAGTCGGGGGCTTCTATGGCTACACCTTC
NA	TRBV19	TRBJ1-2	15	NA	CASTIIRGAHYGYTF	TGTGCCAGTACGATAATAAGGGGCGCTCACTATGGCTACACCTTC
NA	TRBV27	TRBJ1-5	17	TRBD1	CASSINRGPYSNQPQHF	TGTGCCAGCAGTATCAACAGGGGACCCTATAGCAATCAGCCCCAGCATTTT
NA	TRBV30	TRBJ2-1	14	NA	CAWISKRGYNEQFF	TGTGCCTGGATATCGAAAAGGGGTTACAATGAGCAGTTCTTC
NA	TRBV5-1	TRBJ2-7	15	TRBD2	CASSLAGGLALEQYF	TGCGCCAGCAGCTTGGCCGGAGGACTAGCCCTCGAGCAGTACTTC
NA	TRBV6-5	TRBJ2-2	16	NA	CASSYVVRLNTGELFF	TGTGCCAGCAGTTACGTCGTCAGGTTAAACACCGGGGAGCTGTTTTTT
NA	TRBV19	TRBJ1-1	11	NA	CASSLLREAFF	TGTGCCAGTAGTTTATTGCGTGAAGCTTTCTTT
NA	TRBV6-6	TRBJ2-7	16	TRBD1	CASSYSGDRPHYEQYF	TGTGCCAGCAGTTACTCGGGGGACAGACCCCACTACGAGCAGTACTTC
NA	TRBV28	TRBJ2-2	13	TRBD1	CASRTGGTGELFF	TGTGCCAGCAGGACAGGGGGCACCGGGGAGCTGTTTTTT
NA	TRBV10-3	TRBJ2-6	15	NA	CAISLGGSGANVLTF	TGTGCCATCAGCCTAGGGGGCTCTGGGGCCAACGTCCTGACTTTC
NA	TRBV5-1	TRBJ2-1	16	TRBD2	CASSLDLTSGSNEQFF	TGCGCCAGCAGCCTGGACCTGACTAGCGGGAGCAATGAGCAGTTCTTC
NA	TRBV10-3	TRBJ2-1	13	TRBD1	CASSTGSYNEQFF	TGTGCCAGCTCGACAGGGTCCTACAATGAGCAGTTCTTC
NA	TRBV29-1	TRBJ1-4	16	NA	CSTQSGKTSTNEKLFF	TGCAGCACCCAGTCGGGGAAGACCTCAACTAATGAAAAACTGTTTTTT
NA	TRBV6-1	TRBJ2-1	15	NA	CASSIQGTPHNEQFF	TGTGCCAGCAGTATACAGGGCACCCCCCACAATGAGCAGTTCTTC
once	TRBV9	TRBJ2-1	15	TRBD2	CASSVGLAGYNEQFF	TGTGCCAGCAGCGTAGGACTAGCGGGGTACAATGAGCAGTTCTTC
NA	TRBV25-1	TRBJ1-1	13	NA	CASSEGGHTEAFF	TGTGCCAGCAGTGAGGGGGGGCACACTGAAGCTTTCTTT
NA	TRBV27	TRBJ2-7	14	TRBD1	CASSSTGGPYEQYF	TGTGCCAGCAGTAGCACAGGGGGCCCCTACGAGCAGTACTTC
NA	TRBV10-3	TRBJ2-7	15	TRBD2	CAIRATSGSSREQYF	TGTGCCATCAGAGCCACTAGCGGGAGTTCTAGGGAGCAGTACTTC
once	TRBV25-1	TRBJ2-5	14	NA	CASSDPLEGETQYF	TGTGCCAGCAGTGATCCCCTGGAGGGAGAGACCCAGTACTTC
NA	TRBV29-1	TRBJ2-7	13	TRBD1	CSCLETGGVEQYF	TGCAGTTGCCTTGAGACAGGGGGGGTCGAGCAGTACTTC
NA	TRBV6-5	TRBJ2-1	13	NA	CASSDGFYNEQFF	TGTGCCAGTTCGGACGGGTTCTACAATGAGCAGTTCTTC
NA	TRBV6-1	TRBJ1-2	14	TRBD1	CASSTIETGYGYTF	TGTGCCAGCAGCACCATCGAGACAGGGTATGGCTACACCTTC
few	TRBV6-5	TRBJ1-3	11	NA	CASSYGNTIYF	TGTGCCAGCAGTTATGGAAACACCATATATTTT
NA	TRBV7-8	TRBJ1-5	14	TRBD1	CASSHGTGNQPQHF	TGTGCCAGCAGCCATGGGACAGGCAATCAGCCCCAGCATTTT
once	TRBV15	TRBJ1-5	17	NA	CATSRGGRGTSNQPQHF	TGTGCCACCAGCAGGGGGGGACGGGGGACTAGCAATCAGCCCCAGCATTTT